Sequencing of this T cell receptor (beta chain) was carried out in a study of blood T cell repertoires in COVID-19 (dated by TCRdb to 2018 to 2020). About the full investigation: Samples covering the acute and convalescent phases of COVID-19 were provided by collaborators in the United States, Italy and Spain. The material from the prospective study consisted of cDNA or gDNA derived from T cells, B-cell-depleted T cells, or PBMCs. The dataset comprised deeply sampled blood TCRbeta repertoires from subjects exposed to, actively infected with, or recovered from COVID-19. The repertoires were released in a freely available public database meant as a resource for research on the immune response to SARS-CoV-2. The samples were drawn from two sources: the first 160 participants of the ongoing ImmuneRACE study, and 1,000 to 1,500 subjects contributed by 6 global collaborators. Sample metadata almost always included a de-identified subject ID, COVID-19 status, age in years and sex. HLA class I and class II types, where available, came from metadata supplied by the sample provider rather than from assay-based typing.

The immunoSEQ Assay, a bias-controlled multiplex PCR, was used to amplify TCRbeta CDR3 regions from genomic DNA. The source study handled its data this way. The number of nucleated cells in each sample was estimated from the amplification of reference gene primers within the assay. To quantify the absolute abundance of each unique TCRbeta CDR3 rearrangement, sequence reads were collapsed and filtered. For each sample, productive Simpson clonality was calculated as the square root of Simpson's diversity index across productive rearrangements. In its TCRdb copy, this immuneACCESS table keeps in-frame sequences only and misses some clones. Where compared with another copy, unresolved V genes explain less than half of these, and the others have no known cause. V and J calls and clone size are copied from that table; D and trimming were computed from the DNA. Across this sample there are 410,000 or so clones, with roughly 89% seen only once. The ten biggest clones cover more than 1.4% of the sample.

Broad study findings and their caveats: The amount of clinical and demographic metadata varied by source and participant and was provided uncurated.

Details on this clone: Its antigen is currently not known. The input lacks base qualities; no much larger clone sits a single base away.

Whole blood was collected in K2EDTA tubes by collaborating institutions according to the institutions' own protocols. For TCRbeta analysis, collaborator samples were shipped as frozen whole blood, as isolated PBMCs, or as DNA extracted from either sample type. The CDR3 goes from the cysteine to the phenylalanine over 16 residues. Kept here is only the CDR3 DNA, which spans 48 bases and is read in frame from base 1. Relative to germline, V is missing 5 bases and J is missing 8 bases, with 13 bases of the junction outside any gene match. Per the germline V gene, MNHEY is the CDR1 and SVGEGT is the CDR2.

The sample was peripheral blood. The receptor was derived from a woman younger than 45 with active or convalescent COVID-19. The sequence is built from TRBV6-2 or TRBV6-3 and TRBJ2-1; 9 nucleotides in the junction match TRBD2. Here is the DNA: TGTGCCAGCAGTCTTCGCCTAGCGGGGACGCTCCATGAGCAGTTCTTC. Protein translation: CASSLRLAGTLHEQFF.